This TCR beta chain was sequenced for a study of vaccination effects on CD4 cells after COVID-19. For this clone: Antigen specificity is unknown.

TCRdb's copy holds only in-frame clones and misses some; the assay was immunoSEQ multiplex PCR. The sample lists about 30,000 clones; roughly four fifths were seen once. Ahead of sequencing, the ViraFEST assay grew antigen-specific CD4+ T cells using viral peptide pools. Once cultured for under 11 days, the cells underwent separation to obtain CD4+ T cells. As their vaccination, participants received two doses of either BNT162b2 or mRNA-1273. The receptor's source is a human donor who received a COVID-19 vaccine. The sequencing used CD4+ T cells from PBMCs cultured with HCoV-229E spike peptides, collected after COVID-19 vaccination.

CDR3 coding DNA: TGTGCCAGCAGTTCTGGGACAGGGGGCTATGGCTACACCTTC. Translating gives CASSSGTGGYGYTF. This chain joins TRBV6-5 and TRBJ1-2; TRBD1 matches 11 bases. CDR3 length: 14 residues. V lost 4 bases to trimming and J lost 4 bases; unmatched junction nucleotides: 2. Germline V gene data show CDR1 as MNHEY and CDR2 as SVGAGI.